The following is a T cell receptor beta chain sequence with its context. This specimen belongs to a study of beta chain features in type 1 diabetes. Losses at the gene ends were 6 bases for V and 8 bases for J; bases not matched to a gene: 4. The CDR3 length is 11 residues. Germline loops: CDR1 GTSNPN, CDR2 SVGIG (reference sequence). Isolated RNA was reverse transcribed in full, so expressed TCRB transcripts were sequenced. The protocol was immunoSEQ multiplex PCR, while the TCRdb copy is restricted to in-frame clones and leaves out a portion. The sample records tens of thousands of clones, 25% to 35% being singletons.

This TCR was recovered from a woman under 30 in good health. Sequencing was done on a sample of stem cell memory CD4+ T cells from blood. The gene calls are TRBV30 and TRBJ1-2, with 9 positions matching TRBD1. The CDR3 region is CACTGTGGYTF. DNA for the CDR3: TGTGCCTGCACCGGGACAGGGGGCTACACCTTC.